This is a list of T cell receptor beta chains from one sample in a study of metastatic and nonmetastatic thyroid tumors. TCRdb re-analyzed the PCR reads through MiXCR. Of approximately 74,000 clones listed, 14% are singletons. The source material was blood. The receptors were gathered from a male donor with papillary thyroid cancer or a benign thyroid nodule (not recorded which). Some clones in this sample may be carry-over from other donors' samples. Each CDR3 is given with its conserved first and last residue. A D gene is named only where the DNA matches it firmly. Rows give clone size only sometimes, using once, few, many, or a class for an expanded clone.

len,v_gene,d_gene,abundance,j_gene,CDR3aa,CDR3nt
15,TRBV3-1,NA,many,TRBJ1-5,CASSQDPGLNQPQHF,TGTGCCAGCAGCCAAGACCCAGGACTCAATCAGCCCCAGCATTTT
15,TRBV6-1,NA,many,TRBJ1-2,CASSEGRWAAYGYTF,TGTGCCAGCAGTGAAGGCAGGTGGGCAGCCTATGGCTACACCTTC
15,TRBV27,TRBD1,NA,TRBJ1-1,CARSFLTGMANEAFF,TGTGCCAGGAGTTTCCTGACAGGGATGGCCAATGAAGCTTTCTTT
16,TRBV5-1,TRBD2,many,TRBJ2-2,CASSPAGTTNTGELFF,TGCGCCAGCAGCCCCGCCGGGACTACAAACACCGGGGAGCTGTTTTTT
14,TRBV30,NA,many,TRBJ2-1,CAWSVPAQWGEQFF,TGTGCCTGGAGTGTTCCGGCTCAATGGGGCGAGCAGTTCTTC
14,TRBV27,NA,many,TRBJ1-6,CATNRDGYNSPLHF,TGTGCCACAAACCGGGACGGCTATAATTCACCCCTCCACTTT
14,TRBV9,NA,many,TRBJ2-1,CASSVIPQGDEQFF,TGTGCCAGCAGCGTCATCCCCCAGGGCGATGAGCAGTTCTTC
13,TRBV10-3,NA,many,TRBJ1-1,CAISTTGNTEAFF,TGTGCCATCAGTACTACGGGGAACACTGAAGCTTTCTTT
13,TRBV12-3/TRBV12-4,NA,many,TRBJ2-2,CASSLVGVGELFF,TGTGCCAGCAGTTTAGTAGGAGTCGGGGAGCTGTTTTTT
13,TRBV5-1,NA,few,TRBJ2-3,CASSEDSTDTQYF,TGCGCCAGCAGCGAGGATAGCACAGATACGCAGTATTTT
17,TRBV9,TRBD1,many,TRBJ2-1,CASSASLWGGQGIAQFF,TGTGCCAGCAGCGCATCACTTTGGGGGGGACAGGGGATAGCGCAGTTCTTC
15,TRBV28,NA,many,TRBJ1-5,CASIYSGPVEQPQHF,TGTGCCAGCATCTACTCCGGGCCGGTCGAGCAGCCCCAGCATTTT
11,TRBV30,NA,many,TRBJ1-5,CAWSVSGHQHF,TGTGCCTGGAGTGTATCCGGACACCAGCATTTT
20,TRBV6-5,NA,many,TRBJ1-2,CASSYKGTVSSPTYGYGYTF,TGTGCCAGCAGTTACAAGGGAACCGTCTCTTCACCGACATACGGCTATGGCTACACCTTC
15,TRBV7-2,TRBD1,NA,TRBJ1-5,CASSLETGWNQPQHF,TGTGCCAGCAGCTTAGAGACAGGGTGGAATCAGCCCCAGCATTTT
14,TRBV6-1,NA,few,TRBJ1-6,CASWQDRVNSPLHF,TGTGCCAGCTGGCAGGACCGGGTTAATTCACCCCTCCACTTT
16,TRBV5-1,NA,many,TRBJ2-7,CASSTMGQGTSYEQYF,TGCGCCAGCAGCACAATGGGGCAGGGAACATCCTACGAGCAGTACTTC
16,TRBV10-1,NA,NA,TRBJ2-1,CASSVLCGECPWEQFF,TGCGCCAGCAGCGTTTTATGCGGGGAGTGCCCTTGGGAGCAGTTCTTC
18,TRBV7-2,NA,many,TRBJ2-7,CASSSSNTLKVTTYEQYF,TGTGCCAGCAGCTCTTCAAATACCCTTAAGGTTACAACCTACGAGCAGTACTTC
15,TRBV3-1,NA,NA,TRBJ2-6,CASSTSGTGANVLTF,TGTGCCAGCAGCACCTCGGGGACTGGGGCCAACGTCCTGACTTTC
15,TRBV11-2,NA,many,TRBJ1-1,CASSYRGQLNTEAFF,TGTGCCAGCAGCTACCGGGGGCAGTTGAACACTGAAGCTTTCTTT
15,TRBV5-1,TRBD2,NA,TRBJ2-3,CASRPRLADTDTQYF,TGCGCCAGCAGGCCAAGACTAGCGGACACAGATACGCAGTATTTT
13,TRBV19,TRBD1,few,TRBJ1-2,CASTRTGAYGYAF,TGTGCCAGTACCAGGACAGGTGCCTATGGCTACGCCTTC
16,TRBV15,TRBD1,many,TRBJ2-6,CATSGTGYSGANVLTF,TGTGCCACCTCCGGGACAGGTTACTCTGGGGCCAACGTCCTGACTTTC
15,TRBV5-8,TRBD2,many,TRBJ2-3,CASSSGIQNTDTQYF,TGTGCCAGCAGCAGCGGGATCCAGAACACAGATACGCAGTATTTT
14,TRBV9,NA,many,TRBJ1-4,CASSDGLTNEKLFF,TGTGCCAGCAGCGACGGACTGACTAATGAAAAACTGTTTTTT
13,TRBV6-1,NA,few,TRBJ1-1,CVSSLDPNTEAFF,TGTGTCAGCAGCCTTGACCCAAACACTGAAGCTTTCTTT
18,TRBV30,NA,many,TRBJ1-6,CAWSVRGHLWADNSPLHF,TGTGCCTGGAGTGTAAGAGGACACCTCTGGGCCGATAATTCACCCCTCCACTTT
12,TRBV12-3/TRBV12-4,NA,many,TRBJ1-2,CASSSPSYGYTF,TGTGCCAGCAGTTCGCCATCTTATGGCTACACCTTC
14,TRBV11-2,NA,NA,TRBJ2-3,CASSLSTSTDTQYF,TGTGCCAGCAGCTTATCAACTAGCACAGATACGCAGTATTTT
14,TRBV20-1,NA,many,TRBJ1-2,CSASLEQTNYGYTF,TGCAGTGCTAGTTTAGAACAAACTAACTATGGCTACACCTTC
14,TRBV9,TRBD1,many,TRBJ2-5,CASSATGIQETQYF,TGTGCCAGCAGCGCGACAGGGATCCAAGAGACCCAGTACTTC
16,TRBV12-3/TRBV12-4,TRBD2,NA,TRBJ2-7,CASGLMTSGSSYEQYF,TGTGCCAGCGGCCTTATGACTAGCGGGAGCTCCTACGAGCAGTACTTC
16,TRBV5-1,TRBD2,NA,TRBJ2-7,CASSTLAGGSPYEQYF,TGCGCCAGCAGCACACTAGCGGGAGGTTCTCCCTACGAGCAGTACTTC
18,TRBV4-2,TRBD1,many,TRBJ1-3,CASSRIAGTGGQGNTIYF,TGTGCCAGCAGCCGAATAGCCGGGACAGGGGGCCAAGGAAACACCATATATTTT
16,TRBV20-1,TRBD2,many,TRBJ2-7,CSARDLGSGRLYEQYF,TGCAGTGCTAGAGATCTAGGAAGCGGGAGGCTTTACGAGCAGTACTTC
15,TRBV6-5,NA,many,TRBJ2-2,CASSYTRGFTGELFF,TGTGCCAGCAGTTACACCAGGGGCTTCACCGGGGAGCTGTTTTTT
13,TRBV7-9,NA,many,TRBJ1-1,CASSLEYQGEAFF,TGTGCCAGCAGCTTAGAGTATCAGGGTGAAGCTTTCTTT
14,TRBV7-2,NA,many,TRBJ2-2,CASSKTGRTGELFF,TGTGCCAGCAGCAAGACAGGGAGGACCGGGGAGCTGTTTTTT
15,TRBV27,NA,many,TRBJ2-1,CASSLEGLPYNEQFF,TGTGCCAGCAGTTTAGAAGGGCTCCCCTACAATGAGCAGTTCTTC
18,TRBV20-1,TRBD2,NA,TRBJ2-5,CSAEVLAGVPGPQETQYF,TGCAGTGCTGAGGTACTAGCGGGAGTGCCGGGGCCCCAAGAGACCCAGTACTTC
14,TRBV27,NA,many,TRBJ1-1,CASSLSPMNTEAFF,TGTGCCAGCAGTTTAAGCCCGATGAACACTGAAGCTTTCTTT
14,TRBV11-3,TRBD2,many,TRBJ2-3,CASSTASGTDTQYF,TGTGCCAGCAGCACCGCTAGCGGGACAGATACGCAGTATTTT
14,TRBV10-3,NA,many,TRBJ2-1,CAISENLGKGEQFF,TGTGCCATCAGTGAGAATCTAGGTAAAGGTGAGCAGTTCTTC
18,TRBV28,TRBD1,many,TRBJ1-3,CASSIYPGTGSSGNTIYF,TGTGCCAGCAGTATCTACCCCGGGACAGGGTCCTCTGGAAACACCATATATTTT
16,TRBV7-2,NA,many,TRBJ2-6,CASSNSGLSGANVLTF,TGTGCCAGCAGCAATAGCGGACTCTCTGGGGCCAACGTCCTGACTTTC
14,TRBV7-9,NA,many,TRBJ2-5,CASSLSRVLGTQYF,TGTGCCAGCAGCTTAAGTAGGGTACTGGGGACCCAGTACTTC
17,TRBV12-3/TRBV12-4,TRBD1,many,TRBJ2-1,CASSASQGDGSYNEQFF,TGTGCCAGCAGTGCTTCACAGGGGGATGGCTCCTACAATGAGCAGTTCTTC
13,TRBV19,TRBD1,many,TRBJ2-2,CASSLTGTGELFF,TGTGCCAGTAGCCTGACAGGGACCGGGGAGCTGTTTTTT
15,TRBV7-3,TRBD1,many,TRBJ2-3,CASSLTGQDTDTQYF,TGTGCCAGCAGCCTAACGGGACAGGACACAGATACGCAGTATTTT
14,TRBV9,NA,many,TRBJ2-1,CASSSLGPYNEQFF,TGTGCCAGCAGCTCCCTTGGACCGTACAATGAGCAGTTCTTC
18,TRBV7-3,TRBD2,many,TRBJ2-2,CASSIERRGRWNTGELFF,TGTGCCAGCAGCATAGAAAGACGCGGGAGGTGGAACACCGGGGAGCTGTTTTTT
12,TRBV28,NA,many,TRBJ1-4,CAIQAVGEKLFF,TGTGCCATTCAGGCGGTGGGGGAAAAACTGTTTTTT
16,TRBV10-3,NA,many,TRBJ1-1,CAISDSQRRSNTEAFF,TGTGCCATCAGTGATTCGCAACGGCGGTCAAACACTGAAGCTTTCTTT
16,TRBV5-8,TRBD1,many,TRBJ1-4,CASSSGQGTTNEKLFF,TGTGCCAGCAGTTCGGGACAGGGAACAACTAATGAAAAACTGTTTTTT
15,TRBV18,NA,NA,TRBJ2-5,CASSPLKGPQETQYF,TGTGCCAGCTCACCATTGAAGGGTCCCCAAGAGACCCAGTACTTC
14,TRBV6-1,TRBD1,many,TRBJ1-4,CASILTGGGEKLFF,TGTGCCAGCATCCTGACAGGGGGCGGTGAAAAACTGTTTTTT
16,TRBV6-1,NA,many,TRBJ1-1,CASSEAPGTMNTEAFF,TGTGCCAGCAGTGAAGCGCCAGGGACGATGAACACTGAAGCTTTCTTT